These T cell receptor beta chains were read from a single sample in a study of blood T cell repertoires in COVID-19. Repertoires were generated with immunoSEQ multiplex PCR, while TCRdb's copy carries only in-frame clones and drops some. The profile shows about 33,000 clones, 85% to 90% of them singletons. Sequencing input: peripheral blood. The receptors derive from a human donor in a cohort sampled during active COVID-19. Both conserved end residues are part of each CDR3. The D gene is left open where the match is weak. Expanded clones are given a class, and other clones once, few, many or no size at all.

D: TRBD2
V: TRBV4-2
J: TRBJ2-7
size: medium-sized
CDR3: CASSQRTSGRESDEQYF
DNA: TGTGCCAGCAGCCAAAGGACTAGCGGAAGGGAGAGCGACGAGCAGTACTTC

D: TRBD2
V: TRBV5-1
J: TRBJ2-5
size: NA
CDR3: CASSSPIAGGLETQYF
DNA: TGCGCCAGCAGCTCCCCCATTGCGGGGGGCCTCGAGACCCAGTACTTC

D: TRBD2
V: TRBV7-2
J: TRBJ2-7
size: NA
CDR3: CASSPTQSGSSYEQYF
DNA: TGTGCCAGCAGTCCGACTCAGAGCGGGAGCTCCTACGAGCAGTACTTC

D: NA
V: TRBV10-1
J: TRBJ2-2
size: NA
CDR3: CASSAHPGENTGELFF
DNA: TGCGCCAGCAGTGCTCATCCGGGAGAAAACACCGGGGAGCTGTTTTTT

D: NA
V: TRBV5-1
J: TRBJ2-7
size: NA
CDR3: CASEQVSNYEQYF
DNA: TGCGCCAGCGAGCAGGTCTCTAACTACGAGCAGTACTTC

D: NA
V: TRBV19
J: TRBJ2-7
size: NA
CDR3: CASSSRPPPQGHEQYF
DNA: TGTGCCAGTAGTTCACGTCCTCCCCCACAGGGCCACGAGCAGTACTTC

D: NA
V: TRBV9
J: TRBJ2-7
size: NA
CDR3: CASSPGGSGDYEQYF
DNA: TGTGCCAGCAGCCCAGGGGGTAGCGGGGACTACGAGCAGTACTTC

D: NA
V: TRBV27
J: TRBJ2-3
size: NA
CDR3: CASSLGTVPDTQYF
DNA: TGTGCCAGCAGTTTAGGGACTGTCCCAGATACGCAGTATTTT

D: NA
V: TRBV9
J: TRBJ2-3
size: NA
CDR3: CASRGTDTQYF
DNA: TGTGCCAGCCGTGGCACAGATACGCAGTATTTT

D: NA
V: TRBV11-2
J: TRBJ2-7
size: once
CDR3: CASRGTPDPYEQYF
DNA: TGTGCCAGCAGGGGGACACCCGACCCCTACGAGCAGTACTTC

D: TRBD1
V: TRBV5-1
J: TRBJ2-6
size: NA
CDR3: CASTLWTGGAGANVLTF
DNA: TGCGCCAGCACCCTTTGGACAGGGGGCGCTGGGGCCAACGTCCTGACTTTC

D: TRBD1
V: TRBV7-2
J: TRBJ1-5
size: NA
CDR3: CASSPGQGNQPQHF
DNA: TGTGCCAGCAGCCCGGGACAGGGGAATCAGCCCCAGCATTTT

D: TRBD2
V: TRBV3-1/TRBV3-2
J: TRBJ2-1
size: NA
CDR3: CASSQSGLAGGREQFF
DNA: TGTGCCAGCAGCCAATCGGGTCTCGCGGGGGGGAGGGAGCAGTTCTTC

D: TRBD1
V: TRBV7-9
J: TRBJ2-7
size: NA
CDR3: CASSLSGTGRQYEQYF
DNA: TGTGCCAGCAGCTTATCAGGGACAGGGCGCCAATACGAGCAGTACTTC

D: NA
V: TRBV5-5
J: TRBJ1-5
size: NA
CDR3: CASSLDPGWNQPQHF
DNA: TGTGCCAGCAGCTTGGATCCGGGTTGGAATCAGCCCCAGCATTTT

D: TRBD1
V: TRBV28
J: TRBJ1-6
size: NA
CDR3: CASSHRKADRVYNSPLHF
DNA: TGTGCCAGCAGCCACCGTAAGGCGGACAGGGTGTATAATTCACCCCTCCACTTT

D: TRBD2
V: TRBV6-2/TRBV6-3
J: TRBJ2-2
size: NA
CDR3: CASSYPRPGGRSGTGELFF
DNA: TGTGCCAGCAGTTACCCAAGGCCTGGCGGGAGGTCTGGGACCGGGGAGCTGTTTTTT

D: TRBD1
V: TRBV28
J: TRBJ2-7
size: once
CDR3: CASTLDRGLPRRYF
DNA: TGTGCCAGCACCCTTGACAGGGGCCTTCCTAGGCGGTACTTC

D: NA
V: TRBV6-1
J: TRBJ1-2
size: NA
CDR3: CASSVTLGGARYGYTF
DNA: TGTGCCAGCAGTGTCACACTCGGAGGGGCTCGGTATGGCTACACCTTC

D: NA
V: TRBV21-1
J: TRBJ2-2
size: NA
CDR3: CASSNGERHRGAVF
DNA: TGTGCCAGCAGCAATGGAGAGCGGCACCGGGGAGCTGTTTTT

D: TRBD2
V: TRBV29-1
J: TRBJ2-5
size: NA
CDR3: CSVVLAGQETQYF
DNA: TGCAGCGTGGTACTAGCGGGGCAAGAGACCCAGTACTTC

D: TRBD2
V: TRBV5-1
J: TRBJ2-3
size: NA
CDR3: CASSPASGGAVDTQYF
DNA: TGCGCCAGCAGCCCCGCTAGCGGGGGGGCCGTAGATACGCAGTATTTT

D: TRBD2
V: TRBV29-1
J: TRBJ2-1
size: NA
CDR3: CSGDGLAGGDEQFF
DNA: TGCAGCGGTGACGGACTAGCGGGAGGCGATGAGCAGTTCTTC

D: TRBD1
V: TRBV6-6
J: TRBJ2-1
size: NA
CDR3: CASRDGQGAPNEQFF
DNA: TGTGCCAGCAGGGACGGACAGGGCGCCCCCAATGAGCAGTTCTTC

D: NA
V: TRBV29-1
J: TRBJ2-7
size: NA
CDR3: CSVKGVQASYEQYF
DNA: TGCAGCGTCAAGGGGGTGCAGGCCTCCTACGAGCAGTACTTC